The 5 T cell receptor beta chains reported below all come from one sample, sequenced in a study of T cell clones after liver transplantation. Clones were read by immunoSEQ multiplex PCR, and TCRdb kept only the in-frame ones, dropping some. The repertoire holds roughly 65,000 clones, with almost 95% as singletons. Sequences were derived from CD4+ T cells from blood, sampled less than 27 months after liver transplant. The receptors originated from a human patient who received a liver transplant. The graft donor may have contributed some T cells.

The chain combines TRBV7-2 with TRBJ1-1, with D unresolved. V lost 0 bases and J 3 bases, leaving 5 bases between the germline ends. The CDR3 has 13 residues. Per germline, CDR1 SGHTA and CDR2 FQGNSA. The CDR3 reads CASSLAVYTEAFF. In DNA form, the CDR3 reads TGTGCCAGCAGCTTAGCCGTTTACACTGAAGCTTTCTTT. The entire variable domain, with the rest obtained from reference TRBV7-2 and TRBJ1-1, is as follows: GAGVSQSPSNKVTEKGKDVELRCDPISGHTALYWYRQSLGQGLEFLIYFQGNSAPDKSGLPSDRFSAERTGGSVSTLTIQRTQQEDSAVYLCASSLAVYTEAFFGQGTRLTVV.

Only one count was recorded for this clone. The chain joins TRBV5-1 to TRBJ2-3; TRBD1 is a possible D gene (5 bases). CDR1 and CDR2 from the germline V gene are SGHRS and YFSETQ. Trimming left V 4 bases short and J 2 bases short, with 11 bases between. This CDR3 is 14 amino acids long. CDR3 sequence: CASSPTGATDTQYF. The CDR3 coding sequence is TGCGCCAGCAGCCCCACAGGAGCCACAGATACGCAGTATTTT.

Points on this clone: Germline is not matched at one junction end, which may reflect a read error. The rearrangement links TRBV7-7 to TRBJ2-5, with 9 bases aligning to TRBD2. The CDR3 covers 15 residues. Germline V gene lookup returns CDR1 SSHAT and CDR2 FNYEAQ (reference sequence). CDR3 sequence (DNA): TGTGCTAGCAGCTCAAGCGGGAGGTCGGCAGAGACCCAGTACTTC. Protein product: CASSSSGRSAETQYF.

V gene TRBV16 combines with J gene TRBJ2-1; tentatively, D is TRBD2 (6 bases). Germline V gene data show CDR1 as KGHSY and CDR2 as FQNENV. Trimming removed 1 base at V and 4 bases at J, with 11 bases between. This CDR3 comprises 15 residues. This CDR3 is CASSQYQAGYNEQFF. The DNA of the CDR3 is TGTGCCAGCAGCCAATATCAGGCGGGGTACAATGAGCAGTTCTTC.

The chain links TRBV4-1 to TRBJ1-2; D gene unclear. Trimming took off 1 base at V and 4 bases at J, with 10 bases between the two ends. The germline V gene encodes CDR1 MGHRA and CDR2 YSYEKL. CDR3 length: 14 amino acids. The CDR3 nucleotides read TGCGCCAGCAGCCAAGTGTCTGTAGGCTATGGCTACACCTTC. Its protein product is CASSQVSVGYGYTF.